The 24 T cell receptor beta chains below all came from one sample that was sequenced in a study of blood T cell repertoires in COVID-19. Assay used: immunoSEQ multiplex PCR; TCRdb lists only in-frame clones, some missing. The sample lists roughly 400,000 clones, 75% to 90% seen once, with 0.95% to 1.2% in the top ten. Input material: PBMCs or T cells enriched from blood (not recorded which). These receptors originate from a man aged 25 to 40 who had recovered from COVID-19.

V and J are TRBV27 and TRBJ2-7; TRBD2 is a possible D gene (7 bases). Trimming removed 2 bases at V and 4 bases at J, with 15 bases between. CDR3 length: 15 amino acids. In germline, CDR1 is MNHEY, CDR2 SMNVEV (reference sequence). The CDR3 region is CASSLKGGGAYEQYF. CDR3 sequence (DNA): TGTGCCAGCAGTTTAAAGGGAGGGGGTGCGTACGAGCAGTACTTC.

The table lists this clone with a few counts. The chain carries TRBV7-9 and TRBJ2-1; 7 bases match TRBD1. The trim removed 6 bases at V and 11 bases at J, leaving 4 bases unmatched. There are 11 residues in the CDR3. Germline V gives CDR1 SEHNR, CDR2 FQNEAQ (reference sequence). The CDR3 DNA reads as TGTGCCAGCAGTGGACAGGTCCAGCAGTTCTTC. Protein sequence: CASSGQVQQFF.

The gene calls are TRBV6-2 or TRBV6-3 and TRBJ2-2; a weak D match, TRBD1 (6 bases). In germline, CDR1 is MNHEY, CDR2 SVGEGT. This CDR3 has 16 amino acids. The ends were cut back, 0 bases at V and 5 bases at J, with 13 bases in the middle. The CDR3 bases are TGTGCCAGCAGTTACTCGCACAGGGAAAAGACCGGGGAGCTGTTTTTT. Its protein product is CASSYSHREKTGELFF.

The chain joins TRBV7-2 to TRBJ2-2; 8 nucleotides match TRBD2. CDR1 is SGHTA, CDR2 FQGNSA, per germline. This CDR3 has 13 residues. V shed 4 bases and J 6 bases; nucleotides not matched to a gene: 1. In DNA, the CDR3 is TGTGCCAGCAGCTGGACTAGCCCCGGGGAGCTGTTTTTT. Its protein is CASSWTSPGELFF.

The chain employs TRBV9 and TRBJ1-2; possibly TRBD1 for D (6 bases). Trimming left V 5 bases short and J 3 bases short, with 11 bases between. This CDR3 region has 13 residues. Germline assignment: CDR1 SGDLS and CDR2 YYNGEE. The CDR3 loop reads CASRGGGDYGYTF. The DNA of the CDR3 is TGTGCCAGCAGGGGAGGGGGAGACTATGGCTACACCTTC.

This sequence joins TRBV28 and TRBJ1-3; 10 bases agree with TRBD1. The V and J ends lost 8 bases and 0 bases, in that order; junction bases with no gene match: 4. The CDR3 has 15 amino acids. Per germline, CDR1 MDHEN and CDR2 SYDVKM. The CDR3 is CASVRTGGSGNTIYF. For the CDR3, the DNA is TGTGCCAGCGTCAGGACAGGGGGCTCTGGAAACACCATATATTTT.

V is TRBV6-5 and J is TRBJ1-1; no reliable D call. The ends were cut back, 2 bases at V and 1 base at J, with 14 bases in the middle. Germline CDR1 is MNHEY and CDR2 is SVGAGI. The CDR3 extends over 16 amino acids. CDR3 nucleotide sequence: TGTGCCAGCAGTTACGGTTCCCTTCCGAGGAACACTGAAGCTTTCTTT. Protein sequence: CASSYGSLPRNTEAFF.

The gene calls are TRBV30 and TRBJ1-5; D possibly corresponds to TRBD1 (6 bases). The length of the CDR3 is 14 residues. Germline V CDR1 and CDR2: GTSNPN, SVGIG (reference sequence). V lost 0 bases and J 9 bases, leaving 15 bases between the germline ends. DNA of the CDR3: TGTGCCTGGAGTGTACGGGGGGGCTATCGGCCCCAGCATTTT. It specifies CAWSVRGGYRPQHF. The whole variable domain, remainder taken from reference TRBV30 and TRBJ1-5, is SQTIHQWPATLVQPVGSPLSLECTVEGTSNPNLYWYRQAAGRGLQLLFYSVGIGQISSEVPQNLSASRPQDRQFILSSKKLLLSDSGFYLCAWSVRGGYRPQHFGDGTRLSIL.

This chain links TRBV5-5 with TRBJ2-3; D ambiguous. Germline assignment: CDR1 SGHKS and CDR2 YYEKEE (reference sequence). V lost 0 bases and J lost 4, with 9 bases in between. The CDR3 loop spans 14 amino acids. The CDR3, as DNA: TGTGCCAGCAGCTTGGGTGTAGCTCCAGATACGCAGTATTTT. Translated, it gives CASSLGVAPDTQYF.

The chain joins TRBV11-2 to TRBJ2-7; 9 bases line up with TRBD1. V was clipped by 5 bases and J by 2 bases; unmatched bases: 1. The germline CDR1 and CDR2 sequences are SGHAT and FQNNGV. The CDR3 runs 13 residues. This CDR3 is CASSRTGAYEQYF. Here the CDR3 DNA reads TGTGCCAGCAGCCGGACAGGGGCCTACGAGCAGTACTTC. Full variable domain (remainder filled in from reference TRBV11-2 and TRBJ2-7): EAGVAQSPRYKIIEKRQSVAFWCNPISGHATLYWYQQILGQGPKLLIQFQNNGVVDDSQLPKDRFSAERLKGVDSTLKIQPAKLEDSAVYLCASSRTGAYEQYFGPGTRLTVT.

V is TRBV3-1 (or the pseudogene TRBV3-2) and J is TRBJ2-2, with D tentatively TRBD1 (6 bases). Germline assignment: CDR1 LGHDT and CDR2 YNNKEL (reference sequence). CDR3 size: 14 residues. V dropped 5 bases and J dropped 4 bases, with 11 bases sitting between them. The CDR3, as DNA: TGTGCCAGCAGCAAACAGGGTTCCACCGGGGAGCTGTTTTTT. Its protein is CASSKQGSTGELFF.

The sample holds a few counts of this clone. The rearrangement joins TRBV10-3 to TRBJ2-2, with D hard to call. Germline-derived CDR1 and CDR2 are ENHRY and SYGVKD. There are 15 residues in the CDR3. The V end lost 2 bases, the J end lost 0 bases, and 7 bases lay between the germline ends. For the CDR3, the DNA is TGTGCCATCAGTGAGAATGGGCCGAACACCGGGGAGCTGTTTTTT. This codes for CAISENGPNTGELFF.

V usage is TRBV28 and J usage is TRBJ1-6; the D is unclear. Germline CDR1 and CDR2: MDHEN and SYDVKM. V lost 1 base and J 0 bases, leaving 16 bases between the germline ends. This CDR3 region has 19 residues. The CDR3 coding sequence is TGTGCCAGCAGTTTATTTGGCGGTCGTCTGAGCTCCTATAATTCACCCCTCCACTTT. Translating gives CASSLFGGRLSSYNSPLHF.

The gene calls are TRBV7-8 and TRBJ1-5; 7 bases are shared with TRBD1. With V trimmed by 5 bases and J by 7 bases, 8 bases remained unmatched. Germline lookup yields CDR1 SGHVS and CDR2 FQNEAQ. The CDR3 has 14 residues. The CDR3 here is CASSVDRAGQPQHF. In DNA form, the CDR3 reads TGTGCCAGCAGCGTCGACAGGGCAGGACAGCCCCAGCATTTT.

This sequence joins TRBV10-2 and TRBJ2-1; 11 bases are a match to TRBD2. With V trimmed by 6 bases and J by 8 bases, 6 bases remained unmatched. CDR1 is WSHSY and CDR2 is SAAADI in the germline V gene. This CDR3 contains 14 residues. This CDR3 reads CASRLAGVVYEQFF. In DNA form, the CDR3 reads TGCGCCAGCAGACTAGCGGGAGTTGTCTATGAGCAGTTCTTC.

Here the CDR3 DNA reads TGTGCCAGCAGTCCTAGGACTAGCGGGAGGGCCAAGGCCTACGAGCAGTACTTC. This sequence encodes CASSPRTSGRAKAYEQYF. The V gene is TRBV28, the J gene TRBJ2-7, with 15 bases that match TRBD2. The junction had 10 bases not matched to a gene; V was cut back by 5 bases and J by 2 bases. Per germline, CDR1 MDHEN and CDR2 SYDVKM. The CDR3 has 18 residues.

This rearrangement joins TRBV30 to TRBJ1-5; TRBD1 matches at 8 bases. Germline V lookup: CDR1 GTSNPN, CDR2 SVGIG (reference sequence). J gave up 7 bases and V 3 bases, and 8 bases lay outside the gene matches. The CDR3 consists of 14 residues. This chain's CDR3 is CAWSTGQGRQPQHF. CDR3 DNA sequence: TGTGCCTGGAGCACAGGACAGGGTCGGCAGCCCCAGCATTTT.

This chain joins TRBV28 and TRBJ1-4, with a tentative D call TRBD1 (6 bases). Germline V gene lookup returns CDR1 MDHEN and CDR2 SYDVKM. V was shortened by 5 bases and J by 8 bases, with 18 bases between the two germline ends. The CDR3 sequence is 15 residues long. CDR3 nucleotides: TGTGCCAGCAGTCAGACTACAGGGTCTGGCGAAAAACTGTTTTTT. The encoded protein is CASSQTTGSGEKLFF. The full variable domain, its missing parts supplied by reference TRBV28 and TRBJ1-4, is DVKVTQSSRYLVKRTGEKVFLECVQDMDHENMFWYRQDPGLGLRLIYFSYDVKMKEKGDIPEGYSVSREKKERFSLILESASTNQTSMYLCASSQTTGSGEKLFFGSGTQLSVL.

The chain combines TRBV3-1 (or the pseudogene TRBV3-2) with TRBJ1-6; 7 bases map to TRBD1. CDR1 and CDR2 (germline): LGHDT, YNNKEL (reference sequence). Trimming cost V 3 bases and J 7 bases; bases outside gene matches: 6. CDR3 size: 15 residues. CDR3 loop: CASSQGYRGNSPLHF. The DNA of the CDR3 is TGTGCCAGCAGCCAGGGGTACAGGGGAAATTCACCCCTCCACTTT.

This chain links TRBV5-1 with TRBJ2-1, with D maybe TRBD2 (6 bases). This CDR3 contains 14 residues. Looked up from germline, CDR1 is SGHRS and CDR2 is YFSETQ. V gave up 4 bases and J gave up 2 bases, with 10 bases separating them. DNA for the CDR3: TGCGCCAGCAGCCCGGGGGAAGCCTACAATGAGCAGTTCTTC. This translates into CASSPGEAYNEQFF.

The chain recombines TRBV14 with TRBJ1-1; a weak D match, TRBD1 (5 bases). Germline assignment: CDR1 SGHDN and CDR2 FVKESK. The CDR3 loop spans 15 amino acids. Trimming took off 3 bases at V and 4 bases at J, with 15 bases between the two ends. For the CDR3, the DNA is TGTGCCAGCAGCCAGGGAGGGGCGAGGTTCACTGAAGCTTTCTTT. Encoded protein: CASSQGGARFTEAFF. Full variable domain (missing parts from reference TRBV14 and TRBJ1-1): EAGVTQFPSHSVIEKGQTVTLRCDPISGHDNLYWYRRVMGKEIKFLLHFVKESKQDESGMPNNRFLAERTGGTYSTLKVQPAELEDSGVYFCASSQGGARFTEAFFGQGTRLTVV.

This clone has only one observation. The genes are TRBV5-6 and TRBJ2-1, with D hard to call. The V and J ends lost 0 bases and 6 bases respectively, with 10 bases between them. The CDR3 runs 14 residues. Germline V gene sequence: CDR1 SGHDT, CDR2 YYEEEE. This CDR3 is CASSLGLASNEQFF. The DNA for the CDR3 is TGTGCCAGCAGCTTGGGGTTAGCAAGCAATGAGCAGTTCTTC.

This chain joins TRBV5-1 and TRBJ1-1; 7 bases fit TRBD1. The CDR3 contains 14 residues. The ends lost 3 bases at V and 5 bases at J; junction bases unmatched: 7. Germline V gives CDR1 SGHRS, CDR2 YFSETQ. Here the CDR3 DNA reads TGCGCCAGCAGCTCGACAGGGTCCAAGACTGAAGCTTTCTTT. Protein sequence: CASSSTGSKTEAFF.

The chain recombines TRBV27 with TRBJ1-5, with D uncertain. The V gene's germline CDR1 is MNHEY and CDR2 SMNVEV (reference sequence). The V gene lost 1 base and the J gene lost 7 bases, with 11 bases spanning the gap. The CDR3 runs 14 residues. The CDR3 nucleotides are TGTGCCAGCAGTTTATTGCAAGACGGGCAGCCCCAGCATTTT. Translating it yields CASSLLQDGQPQHF.